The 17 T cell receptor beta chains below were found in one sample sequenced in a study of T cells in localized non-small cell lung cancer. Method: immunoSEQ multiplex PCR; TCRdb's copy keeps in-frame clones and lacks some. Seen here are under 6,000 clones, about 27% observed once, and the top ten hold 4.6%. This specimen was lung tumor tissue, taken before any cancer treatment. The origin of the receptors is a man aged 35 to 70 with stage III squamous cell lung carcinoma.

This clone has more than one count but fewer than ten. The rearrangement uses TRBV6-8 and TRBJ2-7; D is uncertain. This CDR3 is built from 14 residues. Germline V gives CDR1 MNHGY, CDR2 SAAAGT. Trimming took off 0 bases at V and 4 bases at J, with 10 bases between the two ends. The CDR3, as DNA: TGTGCCAGCAGTTACTCCCCCGGCATGTACGAGCAGTACTTC. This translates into CASSYSPGMYEQYF.

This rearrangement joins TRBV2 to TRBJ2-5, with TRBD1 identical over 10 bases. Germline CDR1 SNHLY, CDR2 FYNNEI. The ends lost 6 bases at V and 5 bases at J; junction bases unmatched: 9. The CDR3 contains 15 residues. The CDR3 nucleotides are TGTGCCAGCAGCCTGCGGACAGGGGGAGGGGAGACCCAGTACTTC. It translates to CASSLRTGGGETQYF.

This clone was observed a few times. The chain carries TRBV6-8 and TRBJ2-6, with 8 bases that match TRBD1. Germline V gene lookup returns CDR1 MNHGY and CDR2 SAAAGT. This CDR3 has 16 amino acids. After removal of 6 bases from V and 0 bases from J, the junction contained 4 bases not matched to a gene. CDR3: CASSPGTGSGANVLTF. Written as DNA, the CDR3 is TGTGCCAGCAGCCCCGGGACAGGCTCTGGGGCCAACGTCCTGACTTTC.

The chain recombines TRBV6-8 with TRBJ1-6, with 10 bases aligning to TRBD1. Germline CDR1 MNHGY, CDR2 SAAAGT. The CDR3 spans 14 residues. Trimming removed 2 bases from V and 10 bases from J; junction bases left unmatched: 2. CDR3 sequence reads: CASSYGTGASPLHF. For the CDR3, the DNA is TGTGCCAGCAGTTACGGGACAGGGGCCTCACCCCTCCACTTT.

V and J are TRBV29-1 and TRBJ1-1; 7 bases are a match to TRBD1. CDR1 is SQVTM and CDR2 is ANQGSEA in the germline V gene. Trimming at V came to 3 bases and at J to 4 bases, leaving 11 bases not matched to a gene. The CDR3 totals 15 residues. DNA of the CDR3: TGCAGCGTTGAGCCGACAGGGTGGAGGAGCACTGAAGCTTTCTTT. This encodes CSVEPTGWRSTEAFF.

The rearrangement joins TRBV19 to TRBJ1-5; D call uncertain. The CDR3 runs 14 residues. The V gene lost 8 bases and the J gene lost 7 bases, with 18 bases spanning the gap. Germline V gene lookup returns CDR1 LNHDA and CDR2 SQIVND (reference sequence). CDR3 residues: CASGVLERRQPQHF. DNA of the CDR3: TGTGCCAGTGGGGTCCTAGAGCGGAGGCAGCCCCAGCATTTT.

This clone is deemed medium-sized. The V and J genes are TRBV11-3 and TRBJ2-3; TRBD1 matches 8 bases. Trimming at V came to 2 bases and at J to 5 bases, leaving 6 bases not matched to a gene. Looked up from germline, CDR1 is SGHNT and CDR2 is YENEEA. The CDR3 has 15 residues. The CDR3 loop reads CASSLNRGTGDTQYF. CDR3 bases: TGTGCCAGCAGCTTAAACAGGGGGACTGGAGATACGCAGTATTTT.

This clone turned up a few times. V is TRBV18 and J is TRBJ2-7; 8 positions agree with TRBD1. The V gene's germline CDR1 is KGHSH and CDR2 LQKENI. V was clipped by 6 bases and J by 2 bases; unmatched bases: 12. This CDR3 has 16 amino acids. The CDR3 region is CASSAAGQAGTYEQYF. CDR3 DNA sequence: TGTGCCAGCTCTGCCGCGGGACAGGCCGGTACCTACGAGCAGTACTTC. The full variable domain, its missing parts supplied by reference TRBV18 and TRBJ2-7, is NAGVMQNPRHLVRRRGQEARLRCSPMKGHSHVYWYRQLPEEGLKFMVYLQKENIIDESGMPKERFSAEFPKEGPSILRIQQVVRGDSAAYFCASSAAGQAGTYEQYFGPGTRLTVT.

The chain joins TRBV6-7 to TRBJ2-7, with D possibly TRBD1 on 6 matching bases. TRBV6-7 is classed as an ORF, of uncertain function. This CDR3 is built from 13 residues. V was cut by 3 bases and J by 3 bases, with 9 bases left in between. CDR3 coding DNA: TGTGCCAGCAGTTATGACAGGTTCTACGAGCAGTACTTC. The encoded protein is CASSYDRFYEQYF.

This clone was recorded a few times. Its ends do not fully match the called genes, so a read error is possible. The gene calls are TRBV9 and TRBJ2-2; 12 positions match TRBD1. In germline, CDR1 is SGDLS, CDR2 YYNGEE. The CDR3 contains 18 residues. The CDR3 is CANSVRMPGQGAAGELFF. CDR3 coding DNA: TGTGCCAACAGCGTGAGGATGCCGGGACAGGGGGCGGCCGGGGAGCTGTTTTTT.

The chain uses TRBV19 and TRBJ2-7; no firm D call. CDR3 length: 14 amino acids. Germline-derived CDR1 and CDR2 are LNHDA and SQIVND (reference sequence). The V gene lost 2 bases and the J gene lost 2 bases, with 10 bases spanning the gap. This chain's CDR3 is CASSIYSGTYEQYF. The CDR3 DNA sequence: TGTGCCAGTAGTATATACTCAGGAACCTACGAGCAGTACTTC.

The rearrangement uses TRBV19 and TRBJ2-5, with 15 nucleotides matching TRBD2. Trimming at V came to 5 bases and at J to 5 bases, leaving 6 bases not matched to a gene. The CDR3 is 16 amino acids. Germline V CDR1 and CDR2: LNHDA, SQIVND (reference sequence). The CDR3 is CASSSWTSGGAETQYF. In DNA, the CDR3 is TGTGCCAGTAGTTCGTGGACTAGCGGGGGGGCGGAGACCCAGTACTTC.

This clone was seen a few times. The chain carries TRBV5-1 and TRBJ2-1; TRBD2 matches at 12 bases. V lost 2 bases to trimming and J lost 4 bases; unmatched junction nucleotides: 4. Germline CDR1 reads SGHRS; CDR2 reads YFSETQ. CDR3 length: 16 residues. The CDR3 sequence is CASSLIGTSGYNEQFF. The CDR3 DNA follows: TGCGCCAGCAGCTTAATCGGGACTAGCGGGTACAATGAGCAGTTCTTC.

CDR3 in amino acids: CASSDSDTGELFF. In DNA form, the CDR3 reads TGTGCCAGCAGTGATAGCGACACCGGGGAGCTGTTTTTT. V gene TRBV6-8 combines with J gene TRBJ2-2; tentatively, D is TRBD2 (5 bases). V was shortened by 5 bases and J by 3 bases, with 7 bases between the two germline ends. CDR3 length equals 13 residues. CDR1 is MNHGY, CDR2 SAAAGT, per germline.

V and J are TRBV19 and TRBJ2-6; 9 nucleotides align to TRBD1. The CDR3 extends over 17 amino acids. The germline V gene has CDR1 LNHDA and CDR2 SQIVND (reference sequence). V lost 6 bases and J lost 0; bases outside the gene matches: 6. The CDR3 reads CASSATGGGSGANVLTF. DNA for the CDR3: TGTGCCAGTAGCGCTACAGGGGGCGGCTCTGGGGCCAACGTCCTGACTTTC.

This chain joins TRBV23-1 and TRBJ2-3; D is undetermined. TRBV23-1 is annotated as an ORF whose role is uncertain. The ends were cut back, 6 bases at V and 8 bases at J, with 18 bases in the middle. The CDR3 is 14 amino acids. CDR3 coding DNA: TGCGCCAGCAGCCGGGCGGACCCGATAAGTACGCAGTATTTT. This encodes CASSRADPISTQYF.

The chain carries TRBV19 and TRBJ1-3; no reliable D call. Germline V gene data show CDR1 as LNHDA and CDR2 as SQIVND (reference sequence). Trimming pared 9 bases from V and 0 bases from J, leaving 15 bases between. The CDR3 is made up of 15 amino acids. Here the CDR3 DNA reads TGTGCCAGCCGTGTCGGGCCCAACTCTGGAAACACCATATATTTT. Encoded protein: CASRVGPNSGNTIYF. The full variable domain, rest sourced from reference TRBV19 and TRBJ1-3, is DGGITQSPKYLFRKEGQNVTLSCEQNLNHDAMYWYRQDPGQGLRLIYYSQIVNDFQKGDIAEGYSVSREKKESFPLTVTSAQKNPTAFYLCASRVGPNSGNTIYFGEGSWLTVV.